The 7 T cell receptor beta chains below were found in one sample sequenced in a study of CD8+ T cells in alopecia areata. cDNA reverse transcribed from extracted RNA served as the sequencing template. Profiling relied on immunoSEQ multiplex PCR, and the TCRdb table lists in-frame clones only, not all of them. The data contain around 61,000 clones, approximately 46% of them seen just once; the ten biggest clones take up approximately 18%. Sample: CD8+ T cells sorted from blood, taken at week 0. Receptors were obtained from a human donor with alopecia areata.

This clone came up many times. CDR3 nucleotides: TGTGCCAGCAGCGTAGAAGGCGGGGGCGCAGGTGACTATGGCTACACCTTC. Residues: CASSVEGGGAGDYGYTF. The rearrangement uses TRBV9 and TRBJ1-2, with D perhaps TRBD1 (6 bases). V lost 0 bases to trimming and J lost 3 bases, with 18 bases between them. Germline V gene lookup returns CDR1 SGDLS and CDR2 YYNGEE. CDR3 length: 17 residues.

This clone was seen a single time. CDR3 residues: CASSQGNRGGETQYF. CDR3 nucleotide sequence: TGCGCCAGCAGCCAGGGGAACAGGGGAGGAGAGACCCAGTACTTC. The chain has TRBV4-1 and TRBJ2-5, with a possible D match to TRBD1 (7 bases). The germline gives CDR1 MGHRA, CDR2 YSYEKL. This CDR3 contains 15 residues. Trimming took off 3 bases at V and 4 bases at J, with 15 bases between the two ends.

In its sample, this clone was seen a few times. V is TRBV29-1 and J is TRBJ2-7, with 9 nucleotides matching TRBD2. Germline trimming cut 6 bases from V and 4 bases from J; bases unmatched to any gene: 7. This CDR3 is 13 amino acids long. CDR1 SQVTM and CDR2 ANQGSEA come from the germline V gene. CDR3 coding DNA: TGCAGCGTAGCGGGGGGAGCTAATTACGAGCAGTACTTC. This codes for CSVAGGANYEQYF.

The rearrangement uses TRBV7-9 and TRBJ1-1, with no clear D. Germline-derived CDR1 and CDR2 are SEHNR and FQNEAQ (reference sequence). This CDR3 region has 14 residues. Trimming shortened V by 5 bases and J by 4 bases, and 14 bases separated the two germline ends. The CDR3 nucleotides are TGTGCCAGCAGCACGACTCTGACTTCCACTGAAGCTTTCTTT. Translating gives CASSTTLTSTEAFF.

J is TRBJ1-1 and V is TRBV4-3; D remains unclear. With 0 bases removed from V and 7 bases from J, the gap between germline ends came to 6 bases. The CDR3 sequence is 12 residues long. CDR1 is LGHNA, CDR2 YSLEER, per germline. The CDR3 sequence: CASSQDRVEAFF. DNA of the CDR3: TGCGCCAGCAGCCAAGATCGAGTTGAAGCTTTCTTT.

V and J are TRBV6-6 and TRBJ2-1; D gene ambiguous. V was cut by 3 bases and J by 10 bases, with 16 bases left in between. The germline CDR1 and CDR2 sequences are MNHNY and SVGAGI (reference sequence). This CDR3 is 14 amino acids long. The DNA for the CDR3 is TGTGCCAGCAGTTATCCAGGAGAGATGCGGGAGCAGTTCTTC. Translated, it gives CASSYPGEMREQFF.

The chain carries TRBV7-9 and TRBJ2-5; TRBD1 aligns across 9 bases. After removal of 5 bases from V and 5 bases from J, the junction contained 6 bases not matched to a gene. The CDR3 is made up of 14 amino acids. Germline lookup yields CDR1 SEHNR and CDR2 FQNEAQ (reference sequence). The chain's CDR3 is CASSPGTGLETQYF. In DNA form, the CDR3 reads TGTGCCAGCAGCCCGGGGACAGGGTTGGAGACCCAGTACTTC.